The 18 T cell receptor beta chains listed next were all sequenced from one sample in a study of blood T cell repertoires in COVID-19. Profiled with immunoSEQ multiplex PCR; TCRdb holds only in-frame clones, not every one. The sample comprises approximately 300,000 clones, over 85% of which are singletons, and around 2.5% rests with the top ten. The sample taken for sequencing was PBMCs or T cells enriched from blood (not recorded which). These receptor sequences come from a man in his 60s who had recovered from COVID-19.

The V and J genes are TRBV7-2 and TRBJ2-7; 10 nucleotides match TRBD2. CDR1 is SGHTA, CDR2 FQGNSA, per germline. J lost 4 bases, V lost 5 bases, and 5 bases had no gene match. The CDR3 has 14 residues. In DNA form, the CDR3 reads TGTGCCAGCAGCAAGCGGGAGGGCCCTTACGAGCAGTACTTC. Its protein is CASSKREGPYEQYF.

This clone was detected only once. The chain combines TRBV5-1 with TRBJ1-2; D not certain. From germline, CDR1 is SGHRS and CDR2 YFSETQ. This CDR3 spans 14 amino acids. Trimming cost V 6 bases and J 0 bases, with 12 bases left between them. DNA for the CDR3: TGCGCCAGCACGCTCGACATTACTAACTATGGCTACACCTTC. Translated: CASTLDITNYGYTF.

The chain is built from TRBV28 and TRBJ2-7; 9 bases agree with TRBD1. This CDR3 spans 12 amino acids. CDR1 is MDHEN and CDR2 is SYDVKM in the germline V gene. J gave up 11 bases and V 3 bases, and 5 bases lay outside the gene matches. The CDR3 loop is CASSLGQGGKYF. For the CDR3, the DNA is TGTGCCAGCAGTTTGGGACAGGGTGGAAAGTACTTC.

J is TRBJ1-6 and V is TRBV5-4, with 9 bases lining up with TRBD1. The CDR3 runs 19 residues. J lost 0 bases, V lost 0 bases, and 7 bases had no gene match. Germline-derived CDR1 and CDR2 are SGHNT and YYREEE (reference sequence). DNA of the CDR3: TGTGCCAGCAGCTTGGATGGGACAGGGCACAGCTCCTATAATTCACCCCTCCACTTT. Its translation: CASSLDGTGHSSYNSPLHF. Using reference TRBV5-4 and TRBJ1-6 for the parts outside the CDR3, the full variable domain is ETGVTQSPTHLIKTRGQQVTLRCSSQSGHNTVSWYQQALGQGPQFIFQYYREEENGRGNFPPRFSGLQFPNYSSELNVNALELDDSALYLCASSLDGTGHSSYNSPLHFGNGTRLTVT.

The J gene is TRBJ2-2, the V gene TRBV7-8; 10 nucleotides agree with TRBD2. CDR3 length equals 14 residues. Per germline, CDR1 SGHVS and CDR2 FQNEAQ. Trimming removed 10 bases from V and 10 bases from J; junction bases left unmatched: 12. The CDR3 reads CATTLSSGRAELFF. The CDR3 DNA reads as TGTGCCACAACGCTATCTAGCGGGAGAGCGGAGCTGTTTTTT.

The V and J genes are TRBV3-1 (or the pseudogene TRBV3-2) and TRBJ2-7; 8 nucleotides match TRBD2. This CDR3 spans 16 amino acids. The trim removed 1 base at V and 3 bases at J, leaving 8 bases unmatched. Germline values: CDR1 LGHDT, CDR2 YNNKEL (reference sequence). The CDR3 DNA reads TGTGCCAGCAGCCAAGTTACGGGAGGGCCGCTCTACGAGCAGTACTTC. It codes for CASSQVTGGPLYEQYF.

This chain joins TRBV7-2 and TRBJ2-1; 11 bases align to TRBD2. From germline, CDR1 is SGHTA and CDR2 FQGNSA. After removal of 8 bases from V and 4 bases from J, the junction contained 13 bases not matched to a gene. CDR3 length: 17 amino acids. CDR3 nucleotide sequence: TGTGCCAGCGTTGGACAGGGGACTAGCGGAAAGTACAATGAGCAGTTCTTC. It codes for CASVGQGTSGKYNEQFF.

The chain has TRBV5-1 and TRBJ1-3, with D tentatively TRBD1 (6 bases). This CDR3 is 17 amino acids long. The V and J ends lost 0 bases and 0 bases respectively, with 13 bases between them. Germline V CDR1 and CDR2: SGHRS, YFSETQ. CDR3 residues: CASSLAGQTDSGNTIYF. The CDR3 DNA follows: TGCGCCAGCAGCTTGGCCGGACAGACAGACTCTGGAAACACCATATATTTT.

The chain links TRBV6-2 or TRBV6-3 to TRBJ2-1; tentatively, D is TRBD2 (6 bases). The V end lost 4 bases, the J end lost 6 bases, and 13 bases lay between the germline ends. Per germline, CDR1 MNHEY and CDR2 SVGEGT. CDR3 length equals 14 residues. This CDR3 reads CASSSGELGNEQFF. CDR3 DNA: TGTGCCAGCAGTTCGGGGGAGCTGGGCAATGAGCAGTTCTTC.

The V and J genes are TRBV5-6 and TRBJ2-1; 8 nucleotides line up with TRBD2. CDR3 length: 15 residues. Germline CDR1 and CDR2: SGHDT and YYEEEE. V gave up 0 bases and J gave up 3 bases; unmatched junction bases: 2. CDR3 sequence (DNA): TGTGCCAGCAGCTTGGAGACTAGCGTCTACAATGAGCAGTTCTTC. The encoded protein is CASSLETSVYNEQFF.

This chain links TRBV7-9 with TRBJ1-1; D ambiguous. Deletions cut 2 bases from V and 1 base from J, with 2 bases between. The CDR3 spans 12 residues. Germline assignment: CDR1 SEHNR and CDR2 FQNEAQ (reference sequence). CDR3 amino acids: CASSLQNTEAFF. As DNA, the CDR3 is TGTGCCAGCAGCTTACAGAACACTGAAGCTTTCTTT.

This chain's CDR3 is CAWSSQVNTEAFF. In DNA form, the CDR3 reads TGTGCCTGGAGTAGCCAGGTGAACACTGAAGCTTTCTTT. V and J are TRBV30 and TRBJ1-1; D is ambiguous. Germline CDR1 and CDR2: GTSNPN and SVGIG (reference sequence). The length of the CDR3 is 13 residues. V lost 2 bases and J lost 0, with 7 bases in between.

The genes are TRBV19 and TRBJ1-6; 10 positions match TRBD1. Germline V gene data show CDR1 as LNHDA and CDR2 as SQIVND (reference sequence). V was clipped by 4 bases and J by 3 bases; unmatched bases: 9. The CDR3 sequence is 18 residues long. Here the CDR3 DNA reads TGTGCCAGTAGTACAGGGACAGGGGAAAGACGCTATAATTCACCCCTCCACTTT. This gives the protein CASSTGTGERRYNSPLHF. The whole variable domain, remainder taken from reference TRBV19 and TRBJ1-6, is DGGITQSPKYLFRKEGQNVTLSCEQNLNHDAMYWYRQDPGQGLRLIYYSQIVNDFQKGDIAEGYSVSREKKESFPLTVTSAQKNPTAFYLCASSTGTGERRYNSPLHFGNGTRLTVT.

The V call is TRBV30, the J call TRBJ1-1; D is perhaps TRBD1 (5 bases). This CDR3 region has 14 residues. V lost 3 bases to trimming and J lost 2 bases, with 13 bases between them. CDR1 and CDR2 from the germline V gene are GTSNPN and SVGIG (reference sequence). For the CDR3, the DNA is TGTGCCTGGAGGATTTGGGGCGCCAACACTGAAGCTTTCTTT. Its translation is CAWRIWGANTEAFF.

This chain links TRBV5-4 with TRBJ1-1, with D hard to call. This CDR3 has 15 amino acids. V was trimmed by 9 bases and J by 4 bases, leaving 22 bases between them. CDR1 and CDR2 (germline): SGHNT, YYREEE (reference sequence). The CDR3 spells CATSPSEARGTEAFF. The CDR3 DNA reads TGTGCCACGAGTCCGAGCGAGGCGCGGGGCACTGAAGCTTTCTTT.

The chain recombines TRBV29-1 with TRBJ1-4; no clear D. The CDR3 spans 15 residues. The germline V gene has CDR1 SQVTM and CDR2 ANQGSEA. The V end lost 4 bases, the J end lost 4 bases, and 16 bases lay between the germline ends. CDR3 sequence reads: CSVAWTGLSNEKLFF. The CDR3 bases are TGCAGCGTTGCTTGGACGGGATTGAGTAATGAAAAACTGTTTTTT.

This clone has just one count. One end of the junction varies from germline; a read error may be responsible. The J gene is TRBJ2-5, the V gene TRBV2, with D maybe TRBD1 (6 bases). This CDR3 is 12 amino acids long. The germline V gene encodes CDR1 SNHLY and CDR2 FYNNEI. CDR3 sequence (DNA): TGTGCCAGCAGTCGGGACATCGAGAGCCAGTACTTC. It specifies CASSRDIESQYF.

This CDR3 reads CASSQVLSHEQYF. Here the CDR3 DNA reads TGTGCCAGCAGCCAAGTCTTGTCCCACGAGCAGTACTTC. The chain employs TRBV14 and TRBJ2-7, with D hard to call. Germline V lookup: CDR1 SGHDN, CDR2 FVKESK. CDR3 length equals 13 residues. V dropped 1 base and J dropped 5 bases, with 9 bases sitting between them.